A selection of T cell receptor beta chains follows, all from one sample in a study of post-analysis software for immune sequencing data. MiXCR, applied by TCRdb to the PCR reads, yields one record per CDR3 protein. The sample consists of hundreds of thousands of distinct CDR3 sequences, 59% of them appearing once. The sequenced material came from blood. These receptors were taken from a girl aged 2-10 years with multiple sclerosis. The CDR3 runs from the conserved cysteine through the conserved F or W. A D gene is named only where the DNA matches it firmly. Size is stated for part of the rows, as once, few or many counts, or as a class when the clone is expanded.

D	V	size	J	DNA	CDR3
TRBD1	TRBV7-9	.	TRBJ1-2	TGTGCCAGCAGCTTACCCGGACAGGGACAAGGCTACACCTTC	CASSLPGQGQGYTF
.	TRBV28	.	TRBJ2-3	TGTGCCAGCGGCCCCCCGGGGCGAAGCACAGATACGCAGTATTTT	CASGPPGRSTDTQYF
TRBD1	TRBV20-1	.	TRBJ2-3	TGCAGTGCTCTCTCCGGGACAGGGAAGGTTGCCACAGATACGCAGTATTTT	CSALSGTGKVATDTQYF
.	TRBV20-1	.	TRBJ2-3	TGCAGTGCCCCCACCGGGACCTCCGCGTCAGATACGCAGTATTTT	CSAPTGTSASDTQYF
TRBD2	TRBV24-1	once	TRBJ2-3	TGTGCCACCCAAAGAAGGGGGCTAGCGGGGGACACAGATACGCAGTATTTT	CATQRRGLAGDTDTQYF
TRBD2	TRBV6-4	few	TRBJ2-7	TGTGCCAGCAGCCGACTATCCGGGGGGAGCGAGCAGTACTTC	CASSRLSGGSEQYF
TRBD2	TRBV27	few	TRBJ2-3	TGTGCCAGCAGTTCGATCCGGTTGACTAGCGGGTCTTCTACAGATACGCAGTATTTT	CASSSIRLTSGSSTDTQYF
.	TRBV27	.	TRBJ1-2	TGTGCCAGCAGTCTGATCATGGGGGCGCGTGGCTACACCTTC	CASSLIMGARGYTF
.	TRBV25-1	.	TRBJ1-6	TGTGCCAGCAGTGGCGGGACACCCGTTTTCCCCCTCCACTTT	CASSGGTPVFPLHF
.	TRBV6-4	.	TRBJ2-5	TGTGCCAGCAGTGCTAAGGCAGGGAACCAAGAGACCCAGTACTTC	CASSAKAGNQETQYF
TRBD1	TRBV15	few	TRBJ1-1	TGTGCCACCAGCAGAGCTATTCTAAGCGGGACAGTGATGGAAGCTTTCTTT	CATSRAILSGTVMEAFF
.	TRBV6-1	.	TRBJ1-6	TGTGCCAGCAGTGACTGGGGCCTCTATAATTCACCCCTCCACTTT	CASSDWGLYNSPLHF
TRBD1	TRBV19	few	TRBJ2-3	TGTGCCAGTCAGCTACAGGACAGGAGTTCAGATACGCAGTATTTT	CASQLQDRSSDTQYF
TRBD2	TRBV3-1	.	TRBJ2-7	TGTGCCAGCAGCCAAGATCTTAGCGGGGCCTACGAGCAGTACTTC	CASSQDLSGAYEQYF
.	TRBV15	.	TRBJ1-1	TGTGCCACCAGCAGAGGTTACACTGAAGCTTTCTTT	CATSRGYTEAFF
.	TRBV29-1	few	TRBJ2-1	TGCAGCGTCAAACCCGGGACACCGAGCTCCTACAATGAGCAGTTCTTC	CSVKPGTPSSYNEQFF
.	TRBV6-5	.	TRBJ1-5	TGTGCCAGCAGACTCGATAGCAATCAGCCCCAGCATTTT	CASRLDSNQPQHF
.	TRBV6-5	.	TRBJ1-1	TGTGCCAGCAGTTCACTGGTTAGGAACACTGAAGCTTTCTTT	CASSSLVRNTEAFF
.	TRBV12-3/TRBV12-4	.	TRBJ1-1	TGTGCCAGCACCTATCCCCCGGACAGAGAGAACACTGAAGCTTTCTTT	CASTYPPDRENTEAFF
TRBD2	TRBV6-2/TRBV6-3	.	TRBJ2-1	TGTGCCAGCTGGGGCGGGGGCAGAATTAGCGGGACCTCCTACAATGAGCAGTTCTTC	CASWGGGRISGTSYNEQFF
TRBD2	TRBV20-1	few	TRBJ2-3	TGCAGTGCTAGAGAGGATAGCGGGGCGACCGATACGCAGTATTTT	CSAREDSGATDTQYF
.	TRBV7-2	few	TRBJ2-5	TGTGCCAGCAGCTTGTTCCGTAGGGCTTTTGGGCAAGAGACCCAGTACTTC	CASSLFRRAFGQETQYF
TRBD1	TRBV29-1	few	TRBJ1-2	TGCAGCGTTGCAGGGGGCGAAGGCTACACCTTC	CSVAGGEGYTF
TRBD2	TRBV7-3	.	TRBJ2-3	TGTGCCAGCAGCTTGCTAGCGGTCACAGATACGCAGTATTTT	CASSLLAVTDTQYF
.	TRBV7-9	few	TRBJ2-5	TGTGCCAGCAGCCCGACCGAGACACCGTACCAAGAGACCCAGTACTTC	CASSPTETPYQETQYF
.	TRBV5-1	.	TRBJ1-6	TGCGCCAGCCAGAGGACGGAAGATTCACCCCTCCACTTT	CASQRTEDSPLHF
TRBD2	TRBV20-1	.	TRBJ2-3	TGCAGTGCTAGAGCTGCTGGCACTAGCGGGAACACAGATACGCAGTATTTT	CSARAAGTSGNTDTQYF
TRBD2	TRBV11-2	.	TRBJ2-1	TGTGCCAGCAGCCCTAGGACTAGCGGGAGGGCTTGGTCCTACAATGAGCAGTTCTTC	CASSPRTSGRAWSYNEQFF
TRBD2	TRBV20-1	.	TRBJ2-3	TGCAGTGCTAGACTACCAATCCGACTAGCGGGAGAAGTTCCAGATACGCAGTATTTT	CSARLPIRLAGEVPDTQYF
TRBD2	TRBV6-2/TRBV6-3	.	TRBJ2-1	TGTGCCAGCAGTCCTACGGTTCGCGGGAGAAGGTACAATGAGCAGTTCTTC	CASSPTVRGRRYNEQFF
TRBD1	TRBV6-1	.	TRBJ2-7	TGTGCCAGCAGTCCCCCAGGGGGTAGACCCGCGTACTACGAGCAGTACTTC	CASSPPGGRPAYYEQYF
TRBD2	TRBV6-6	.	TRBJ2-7	TGTGCCACCAGACTAGCGGGAGCTGACGAGCAGTACTTC	CATRLAGADEQYF
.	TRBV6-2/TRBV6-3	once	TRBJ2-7	TGTGCCAGCAGCCCCGAGGGGGTAATCTACGAGCAGTACTTC	CASSPEGVIYEQYF
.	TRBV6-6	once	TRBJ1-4	TGTGCCAGCAGGGGGGGTACCACTAATGAAAAACTGTTTTTT	CASRGGTTNEKLFF
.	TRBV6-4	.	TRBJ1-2	TGTGCCAGCAGTGAAACAGGGAACTATGGCTACACCTTC	CASSETGNYGYTF
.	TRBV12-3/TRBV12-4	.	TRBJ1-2	TGTGCCAGCAACCCCACGGGGCAGGACTATGGCTACACCTTC	CASNPTGQDYGYTF
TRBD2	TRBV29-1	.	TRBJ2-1	TGCAGCGTTGGTACTAGCGGGCGTGTACGGGAGCAGTTCTTC	CSVGTSGRVREQFF
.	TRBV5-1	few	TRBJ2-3	TGCGCCAGCAGCTTGGAGTGGCCGACAGATACGCAGTATTTT	CASSLEWPTDTQYF
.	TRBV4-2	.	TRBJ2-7	TGTGCCAGCAGCCCCGGACGCGGCTCCTACGAGCAGTACTTC	CASSPGRGSYEQYF
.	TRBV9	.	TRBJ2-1	TGTGCCAGCAGTGTAGGCGGGCCATCCTACAATGAGCAGTTCTTC	CASSVGGPSYNEQFF
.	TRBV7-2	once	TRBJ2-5	TGTGCCAGCAGCGCGAGTCGAAACCAAGAGACCCAGTACTTC	CASSASRNQETQYF
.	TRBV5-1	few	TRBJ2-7	TGCGCCAGCAGCTTGGCTGGCAGAGAGGTTGACGAGCAGTACTTC	CASSLAGREVDEQYF
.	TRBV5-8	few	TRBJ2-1	TGTGCCAGCAGTCTAGGGACTTTCACCTACAATGAGCAGTTCTTC	CASSLGTFTYNEQFF
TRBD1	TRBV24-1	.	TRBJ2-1	TGTGCCACCAGTGATATTGGGACAGGGGCTAATGAGCAGTTCTTC	CATSDIGTGANEQFF
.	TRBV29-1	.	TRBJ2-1	TGCAGCGTTGCGGGGTTTCTCACCTACAATGAGCAGTTCTTC	CSVAGFLTYNEQFF
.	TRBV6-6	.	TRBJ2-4	TGTGCCAGCAGTTTCCCGGGAACCGAAGCCAAAAACATTCAGTACTTC	CASSFPGTEAKNIQYF
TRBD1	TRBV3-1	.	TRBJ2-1	TGTGCCAGCAGCCTAACTCGACAGGGACACAATGAGCAGTTCTTC	CASSLTRQGHNEQFF
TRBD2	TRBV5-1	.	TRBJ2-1	TGCGCCAGCAGCTTGGCTTGGGCGAGCGGGGGGTCCCCGGCGTCCAAAGAGCAGTTCTTC	CASSLAWASGGSPASKEQFF
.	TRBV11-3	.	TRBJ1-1	TGTGCCAGCAGCTTAGATCTGGGGCCGGCTGAAGCTTTCTTT	CASSLDLGPAEAFF
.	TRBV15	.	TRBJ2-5	TGTGCCACCAGTCGGGACAACCAAGAGACCCAGTACTTC	CATSRDNQETQYF
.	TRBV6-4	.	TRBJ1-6	TGTGCCAGCAGTGGGCAAAATAATTCACCCCTCCACTTT	CASSGQNNSPLHF
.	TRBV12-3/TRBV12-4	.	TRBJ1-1	TGTGCCAGCAGAAGCCCGCAGGGAAACACTGAAGCTTTCTTT	CASRSPQGNTEAFF
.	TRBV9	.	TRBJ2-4	TGTGCCAGCAGCGTAGGAGCTCTTGAAAACATTCAGTACTTC	CASSVGALENIQYF
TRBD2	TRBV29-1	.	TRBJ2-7	TGCAGCGTGCGGGGGGCTGCCTACGAGCAGTACTTC	CSVRGAAYEQYF
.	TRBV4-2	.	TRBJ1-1	TGTGCCAGCAGCCGCTCAGTAGGGAGAAACACTGAAGCTTTCTTT	CASSRSVGRNTEAFF
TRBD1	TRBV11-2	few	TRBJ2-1	TGTGCCAGCAGAAGGACAGGATTTAGGGGGAATGAGCAGTTCTTC	CASRRTGFRGNEQFF
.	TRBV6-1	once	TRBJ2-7	TGTGCCAGCAGTGAAGCAGGGGTAAACGAGCAGTACTTC	CASSEAGVNEQYF
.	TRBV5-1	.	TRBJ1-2	TGCGCCAGCAGCTTGGATGGAGCAAATTACTATGGCTACACCTTT	CASSLDGANYYGYTF
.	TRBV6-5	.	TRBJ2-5	TGTGCCAGCAGTTACTCGAGTCCCTTCAGCCAAGAGACCCAGTACTTC	CASSYSSPFSQETQYF
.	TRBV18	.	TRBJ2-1	TGTGCCAGCTCACCAAAGCAGGGTTCCTACAATGAGCAGTTCTTC	CASSPKQGSYNEQFF